The text below deals with one T cell receptor beta chain. With 60 Vbeta and 13 Jbeta primers, the PCR was carried out. Data came from immunoSEQ multiplex PCR; TCRdb stores just in-frame clones and leaves some out. This sample has approximately 110,000 clones; over 60% occur once, and the top ten carry 1.9%. The entry originates in a study of cytomegalovirus exposure and HLA in healthy donors. Germline V lookup: CDR1 LNHDA, CDR2 SQIVND (reference sequence). This CDR3 is 14 amino acids long. Trimming shortened V by 1 base and J by 1 base, and 6 bases separated the two germline ends. The sequence came from a man aged 45 to 65 in good health and CMV-seronegative. The J gene is TRBJ2-3, the V gene TRBV19; D is ambiguous. The sequenced sample consisted of PBMCs. The DNA for the CDR3 is TGTGCCAGTAGTATAGGCGGTCGCACAGATACGCAGTATTTT. It is translated as CASSIGGRTDTQYF.